The 2 T cell receptor beta chains in this list originate from one sample, sequenced in a study of T cells in women clearing cervical HPV infection. Assay: immunoSEQ multiplex PCR; the TCRdb copy retains only in-frame clones and omits some. The ten top clones account for about 4.6%, within a sample of some 20,000 clones. Sequenced input: blood buffy coat. The receptors stem from a woman aged 18-69 years with a cervical HPV16 infection that either progressed to CIN3+ or cleared (not recorded which).

Notes on this clone: The read stops 3 residues short of the end of the CDR3; the missing end is completed from the germline J gene. This rearrangement joins TRBV11-2 to TRBJ1-6; D is uncertain. The CDR3 covers 13 residues. Per germline, CDR1 SGHAT and CDR2 FQNNGV. V gave up 4 bases and J gave up 7 bases, with 8 bases separating them. Partial CDR3 DNA: TGTGCCAGCAGCTGGCAGGAAAATTCACCC. This encodes CASSWQENSP. The complete CDR3 reads CASSWQENSPLHF. Using reference TRBV11-2 and TRBJ1-6 for the parts outside the CDR3, the full variable domain is EAGVAQSPRYKIIEKRQSVAFWCNPISGHATLYWYQQILGQGPKLLIQFQNNGVVDDSQLPKDRFSAERLKGVDSTLKIQPAKLEDSAVYLCASSWQENSPLHFGNGTRLTVT.

Remarks on this clone: The read finishes 3 residues shy of the CDR3 end, and the germline J gene is used to complete it. This rearrangement joins TRBV19 to TRBJ1-2, with TRBD1 matching over 7 bases. Germline V lookup: CDR1 LNHDA, CDR2 SQIVND (reference sequence). This CDR3 spans 16 amino acids. The sequenced part of the CDR3 DNA is TGTGCCAGTAGTATAGGACAGGGCCGCTCCTACAATGAC. Its protein is CASSIGQGRSYND. The CDR3, in full, reads CASSIGQGRSYNDYTF. Full variable domain (outside the CDR3, taken from reference TRBV19 and TRBJ1-2): DGGITQSPKYLFRKEGQNVTLSCEQNLNHDAMYWYRQDPGQGLRLIYYSQIVNDFQKGDIAEGYSVSREKKESFPLTVTSAQKNPTAFYLCASSIGQGRSYNDYTFGSGTRLTVV.